This T cell receptor beta chain was identified in a study of blood T cell repertoires in COVID-19 (dated by TCRdb to 2020 to 2022). Concerning the study at large: Samples from collaborators originated in the United States, Italy and Spain and spanned both the acute and convalescent phases of COVID-19. The repertoires were released in a freely available public database intended as a resource for research on the immune response to SARS-CoV-2. Where HLA class I and class II types were available, the types were taken from metadata supplied by the sample provider, not from assay-based typing. Deeply sampled blood TCRbeta repertoires from subjects exposed to, actively infected with, or recovered from COVID-19 were included in the dataset. The material from the prospective study consisted of cDNA or gDNA derived from T cells, B-cell-depleted T cells, or PBMCs. Sample metadata almost always included a de-identified subject ID, COVID-19 status, age in years and sex. Samples came from the ongoing ImmuneRACE study (first 160 participants) plus 1,254 subjects from 6 global collaborators.

Note on this clone: Its antigen has not been determined. Within one base of it there is no much larger clone, and no base qualities were kept.

The immunoSEQ Assay, a bias-controlled multiplex PCR, was used to amplify TCRbeta CDR3 regions from genomic DNA. Per the source publication's procedure: Within the assay, amplification of reference gene primers was used to estimate how many nucleated cells each sample contained. To quantify the absolute abundance of each unique TCRbeta CDR3 rearrangement, sequence reads were collapsed and filtered. For each sample, productive Simpson clonality was calculated as the square root of Simpson's diversity index across productive rearrangements. Held by TCRdb, this immuneACCESS table contains in-frame sequences only and omits some clones. Under half of the omission traces to an unresolved V gene where checked; the cause of the rest is unknown. V and J calls plus clone size are reproduced from that table; the DNA served to infer D and trimming. Present in this sample are 200,000 to 300,000 clones, around nine tenths of which were seen just once. About 9.2% of the sample goes to the ten largest clones.

Beyond this particular receptor, the publication reports: Clinical and demographic metadata were provided uncurated, with the amount varying by source and participant.

A second Seattle source provided samples from volunteer blood donors who had recovered from COVID-19. Each collaborating institution followed its own protocols to collect whole blood in K2EDTA tubes. For TCRbeta analysis, collaborators shipped samples in one of three forms: frozen whole blood, isolated PBMCs, or DNA extracted from either of those sample types. The source material was peripheral blood. This receptor was identified in a man aged 40-55 years who had recovered from COVID-19.

The sequence in DNA is TGTGCCATCAGTGATGGGACTAGCGGGAGTTCGATAAGCTACGAGCAGTACTTC. It translates as CAISDGTSGSSISYEQYF. The rearranged chain carries TRBV10-3 and TRBJ2-7; TRBD2 lines up with 14 middle nucleotides. Trimming takes 3 bases off V and 3 bases off J; junction bases not matched to a gene: 10. Inclusive of the bounding cysteine and phenylalanine, the CDR3 is 18 residues long. The kept DNA is CDR3 alone, 54 bases in frame from the first base. Per the germline V gene, ENHRY is the CDR1 and SYGVKD is the CDR2.